These 9 T cell receptor beta chains came from one sample sequenced in a study of vaccination effects on CD4 cells after COVID-19. This table comes from immunoSEQ multiplex PCR, and its TCRdb copy is limited to in-frame clones, with some not included. The sample carries roughly 45,000 clones, around 70% recorded once. Investigators separated out CD4+ T cells once approximately 10 days of culture had passed. Each participant received a vaccine that was either BNT162b2 or mRNA-1273, given as two doses. Antigen specificity for these receptors is unknown. The specimen was CD4+ T cells from PBMCs cultured without peptide, collected after COVID-19 vaccination. All receptors come from a human donor who received a COVID-19 vaccine.

The chain has TRBV6-2 or TRBV6-3 and TRBJ2-7; D is perhaps TRBD2 (5 bases). Trimming cost V 2 bases and J 5 bases, with 22 bases left between them. Germline V lookup: CDR1 MNHEY, CDR2 SVGEGT. This CDR3 is built from 17 residues. CDR3 region: CASSYPPGTVRGNEQYF. CDR3 bases: TGTGCCAGCAGTTACCCGCCTGGCACGGTACGAGGGAACGAGCAGTACTTC.

This sequence joins TRBV19 and TRBJ2-5; tentative D call: TRBD2 (6 bases). V was clipped by 3 bases and J by 1 base, with 18 bases between them. The CDR3 extends over 17 amino acids. Looked up from germline, CDR1 is LNHDA and CDR2 is SQIVND (reference sequence). CDR3 amino acids: CASSMRRSRGVQETQYF. DNA for the CDR3: TGTGCCAGTAGTATGCGTAGGTCGCGCGGGGTCCAAGAGACCCAGTACTTC. Combining the CDR3 with reference TRBV19 and TRBJ2-5 gives the whole variable domain DGGITQSPKYLFRKEGQNVTLSCEQNLNHDAMYWYRQDPGQGLRLIYYSQIVNDFQKGDIAEGYSVSREKKESFPLTVTSAQKNPTAFYLCASSMRRSRGVQETQYFGPGTRLLVL.

V gene TRBV7-2 combines with J gene TRBJ2-5, with D possibly TRBD2 on 5 matching bases. CDR1 is SGHTA and CDR2 is FQGNSA in the germline V gene. This CDR3 comprises 14 residues. V was shortened by 5 bases and J by 7 bases, with 17 bases between the two germline ends. CDR3 DNA sequence: TGTGCCAGCAGCACTGGACTTGCCACAAGGACCCAGTACTTC. Translation gives CASSTGLATRTQYF.

This clone was counted a few times. This sequence joins TRBV18 and TRBJ2-1; 12 positions match TRBD2. Per germline, CDR1 KGHSH and CDR2 LQKENI. The CDR3 is 15 amino acids. J gave up 5 bases and V 4 bases, and 3 bases lay outside the gene matches. Here the CDR3 DNA reads TGTGCCAGCTCACGGACTAGCGGGGTACACAATGAGCAGTTCTTC. It yields the protein CASSRTSGVHNEQFF.

The rearrangement links TRBV5-4 to TRBJ2-7, with 7 bases fitting TRBD1. CDR3 length: 14 residues. J gave up 3 bases and V 4 bases, and 7 bases lay outside the gene matches. From germline, CDR1 is SGHNT and CDR2 YYREEE (reference sequence). The CDR3 DNA follows: TGTGCCAGCAGCCCCGGGACAGCAGGCTACGAGCAGTACTTC. Its translation is CASSPGTAGYEQYF.

The chain employs TRBV12-3 or TRBV12-4 and TRBJ1-2; D remains unclear. This CDR3 has 13 amino acids. V was shortened by 4 bases and J by 3 bases, with 9 bases between the two germline ends. The CDR3 sequence is CASSSGSDYGYTF. For the CDR3, the DNA is TGTGCCAGCAGTTCTGGGTCCGACTATGGCTACACCTTC.

The chain uses TRBV24-1 and TRBJ2-2; 10 bases agree with TRBD1. V shed 4 bases, J shed 6 bases, and the junction held 7 bases outside the gene matches. Germline V gene data show CDR1 as KGHDR and CDR2 as SFDVKD. This CDR3 has 16 residues. CDR3 loop: CATSDPGQGNSGELFF. In DNA, the CDR3 is TGTGCCACCAGTGACCCGGGACAGGGGAATTCCGGGGAGCTGTTTTTT.

This clone was observed a handful of times. This chain links TRBV7-9 with TRBJ1-2, with D possibly matching TRBD1 (5 bases). The CDR3 is made up of 13 amino acids. Trimming took off 5 bases at V and 4 bases at J, with 11 bases between the two ends. From germline, CDR1 is SEHNR and CDR2 FQNEAQ (reference sequence). The CDR3 DNA follows: TGTGCCAGCAGCGGCCCGGGGGTCTATGGCTACACCTTC. This gives the protein CASSGPGVYGYTF.

This chain joins TRBV2 and TRBJ2-1; tentative D call: TRBD2 (6 bases). The CDR3 sequence is 14 residues long. Germline assignment: CDR1 SNHLY and CDR2 FYNNEI. V lost 6 bases and J 4 bases, leaving 13 bases between the germline ends. The CDR3 region has the DNA TGTGCCAGCAGCGCCGCGGGACTTTACAATGAGCAGTTCTTC. Its translation is CASSAAGLYNEQFF.